Below, 5 T cell receptor beta chains from the same sample are listed, as sequenced in a study of blood T cells in healthy people across ages. Primed by a sample-barcoded 5' primer and a J-beta primer mix, a second PCR proceeded for 7 to 11 cycles. TCRdb processed the 5' RACE reads anew with MiXCR; each CDR3 protein has one entry. The sample consists of about 2 million distinct CDR3 sequences, roughly 50% of them appearing once. Sequencing was performed on blood. The receptors stem from a woman aged 40-49 years in good health.

The chain is built from TRBV7-6 and TRBJ1-1; a weak D match, TRBD1 (6 bases). CDR3 size: 16 residues. Trimming removed 0 bases from V and 1 base from J, with 12 bases in between. The germline CDR1 and CDR2 sequences are SGHVS and FNYEAQ. This CDR3 is CASSLAHGRGNTEAFF. CDR3 nucleotides: TGTGCCAGCAGCTTAGCCCACGGCAGGGGGAACACTGAAGCTTTCTTT.

This clonotype was counted a few times. V is TRBV6-6 and J is TRBJ2-3; perhaps TRBD2 as D (6 bases). Trimming left V 4 bases short and J 3 bases short, with 17 bases between. There are 16 residues in the CDR3. From germline, CDR1 is MNHNY and CDR2 SVGAGI (reference sequence). CDR3 DNA sequence: TGTGCCAGCAGTTCGGGACTGCATAGCCGGACAGATACGCAGTATTTT. The encoded protein is CASSSGLHSRTDTQYF.

The chain recombines TRBV7-2 with TRBJ1-2; 7 bases line up with TRBD1. The CDR3 covers 15 residues. Germline CDR1 SGHTA, CDR2 FQGNSA. Trimming cost V 5 bases and J 4 bases; bases outside gene matches: 10. The CDR3 DNA reads as TGTGCCAGCAGCACATCCAGGGGGATTGGCTATGGCTACACCTTC. This translates into CASSTSRGIGYGYTF. The complete variable domain, with remaining parts taken from reference TRBV7-2 and TRBJ1-2, reads GAGVSQSPSNKVTEKGKDVELRCDPISGHTALYWYRQSLGQGLEFLIYFQGNSAPDKSGLPSDRFSAERTGGSVSTLTIQRTQQEDSAVYLCASSTSRGIGYGYTFGSGTRLTVV.

The chain joins TRBV14 to TRBJ2-4; D call uncertain. The J call may not be correct, given that the DNA end is closer to TRBJ2-5. There are 15 residues in the CDR3. Germline V gives CDR1 SGHDN, CDR2 FVKESK. The DNA of the CDR3 is TGTGCCAGCAGCTCTCCCGGGCCTTCAAAAGAGACCCAGTACTTC. Protein: CASSSPGPSKETQYF.

V and J are TRBV12-3 or TRBV12-4 and TRBJ1-2, with D maybe TRBD1 (5 bases). CDR3 length: 13 amino acids. The V end lost 10 bases, the J end lost 4 bases, and 16 bases lay between the germline ends. In nucleotides, the CDR3 is TGTGCCACCACGACGGGACTTTCCTATGGCTACACCTTC. It translates to CATTTGLSYGYTF.